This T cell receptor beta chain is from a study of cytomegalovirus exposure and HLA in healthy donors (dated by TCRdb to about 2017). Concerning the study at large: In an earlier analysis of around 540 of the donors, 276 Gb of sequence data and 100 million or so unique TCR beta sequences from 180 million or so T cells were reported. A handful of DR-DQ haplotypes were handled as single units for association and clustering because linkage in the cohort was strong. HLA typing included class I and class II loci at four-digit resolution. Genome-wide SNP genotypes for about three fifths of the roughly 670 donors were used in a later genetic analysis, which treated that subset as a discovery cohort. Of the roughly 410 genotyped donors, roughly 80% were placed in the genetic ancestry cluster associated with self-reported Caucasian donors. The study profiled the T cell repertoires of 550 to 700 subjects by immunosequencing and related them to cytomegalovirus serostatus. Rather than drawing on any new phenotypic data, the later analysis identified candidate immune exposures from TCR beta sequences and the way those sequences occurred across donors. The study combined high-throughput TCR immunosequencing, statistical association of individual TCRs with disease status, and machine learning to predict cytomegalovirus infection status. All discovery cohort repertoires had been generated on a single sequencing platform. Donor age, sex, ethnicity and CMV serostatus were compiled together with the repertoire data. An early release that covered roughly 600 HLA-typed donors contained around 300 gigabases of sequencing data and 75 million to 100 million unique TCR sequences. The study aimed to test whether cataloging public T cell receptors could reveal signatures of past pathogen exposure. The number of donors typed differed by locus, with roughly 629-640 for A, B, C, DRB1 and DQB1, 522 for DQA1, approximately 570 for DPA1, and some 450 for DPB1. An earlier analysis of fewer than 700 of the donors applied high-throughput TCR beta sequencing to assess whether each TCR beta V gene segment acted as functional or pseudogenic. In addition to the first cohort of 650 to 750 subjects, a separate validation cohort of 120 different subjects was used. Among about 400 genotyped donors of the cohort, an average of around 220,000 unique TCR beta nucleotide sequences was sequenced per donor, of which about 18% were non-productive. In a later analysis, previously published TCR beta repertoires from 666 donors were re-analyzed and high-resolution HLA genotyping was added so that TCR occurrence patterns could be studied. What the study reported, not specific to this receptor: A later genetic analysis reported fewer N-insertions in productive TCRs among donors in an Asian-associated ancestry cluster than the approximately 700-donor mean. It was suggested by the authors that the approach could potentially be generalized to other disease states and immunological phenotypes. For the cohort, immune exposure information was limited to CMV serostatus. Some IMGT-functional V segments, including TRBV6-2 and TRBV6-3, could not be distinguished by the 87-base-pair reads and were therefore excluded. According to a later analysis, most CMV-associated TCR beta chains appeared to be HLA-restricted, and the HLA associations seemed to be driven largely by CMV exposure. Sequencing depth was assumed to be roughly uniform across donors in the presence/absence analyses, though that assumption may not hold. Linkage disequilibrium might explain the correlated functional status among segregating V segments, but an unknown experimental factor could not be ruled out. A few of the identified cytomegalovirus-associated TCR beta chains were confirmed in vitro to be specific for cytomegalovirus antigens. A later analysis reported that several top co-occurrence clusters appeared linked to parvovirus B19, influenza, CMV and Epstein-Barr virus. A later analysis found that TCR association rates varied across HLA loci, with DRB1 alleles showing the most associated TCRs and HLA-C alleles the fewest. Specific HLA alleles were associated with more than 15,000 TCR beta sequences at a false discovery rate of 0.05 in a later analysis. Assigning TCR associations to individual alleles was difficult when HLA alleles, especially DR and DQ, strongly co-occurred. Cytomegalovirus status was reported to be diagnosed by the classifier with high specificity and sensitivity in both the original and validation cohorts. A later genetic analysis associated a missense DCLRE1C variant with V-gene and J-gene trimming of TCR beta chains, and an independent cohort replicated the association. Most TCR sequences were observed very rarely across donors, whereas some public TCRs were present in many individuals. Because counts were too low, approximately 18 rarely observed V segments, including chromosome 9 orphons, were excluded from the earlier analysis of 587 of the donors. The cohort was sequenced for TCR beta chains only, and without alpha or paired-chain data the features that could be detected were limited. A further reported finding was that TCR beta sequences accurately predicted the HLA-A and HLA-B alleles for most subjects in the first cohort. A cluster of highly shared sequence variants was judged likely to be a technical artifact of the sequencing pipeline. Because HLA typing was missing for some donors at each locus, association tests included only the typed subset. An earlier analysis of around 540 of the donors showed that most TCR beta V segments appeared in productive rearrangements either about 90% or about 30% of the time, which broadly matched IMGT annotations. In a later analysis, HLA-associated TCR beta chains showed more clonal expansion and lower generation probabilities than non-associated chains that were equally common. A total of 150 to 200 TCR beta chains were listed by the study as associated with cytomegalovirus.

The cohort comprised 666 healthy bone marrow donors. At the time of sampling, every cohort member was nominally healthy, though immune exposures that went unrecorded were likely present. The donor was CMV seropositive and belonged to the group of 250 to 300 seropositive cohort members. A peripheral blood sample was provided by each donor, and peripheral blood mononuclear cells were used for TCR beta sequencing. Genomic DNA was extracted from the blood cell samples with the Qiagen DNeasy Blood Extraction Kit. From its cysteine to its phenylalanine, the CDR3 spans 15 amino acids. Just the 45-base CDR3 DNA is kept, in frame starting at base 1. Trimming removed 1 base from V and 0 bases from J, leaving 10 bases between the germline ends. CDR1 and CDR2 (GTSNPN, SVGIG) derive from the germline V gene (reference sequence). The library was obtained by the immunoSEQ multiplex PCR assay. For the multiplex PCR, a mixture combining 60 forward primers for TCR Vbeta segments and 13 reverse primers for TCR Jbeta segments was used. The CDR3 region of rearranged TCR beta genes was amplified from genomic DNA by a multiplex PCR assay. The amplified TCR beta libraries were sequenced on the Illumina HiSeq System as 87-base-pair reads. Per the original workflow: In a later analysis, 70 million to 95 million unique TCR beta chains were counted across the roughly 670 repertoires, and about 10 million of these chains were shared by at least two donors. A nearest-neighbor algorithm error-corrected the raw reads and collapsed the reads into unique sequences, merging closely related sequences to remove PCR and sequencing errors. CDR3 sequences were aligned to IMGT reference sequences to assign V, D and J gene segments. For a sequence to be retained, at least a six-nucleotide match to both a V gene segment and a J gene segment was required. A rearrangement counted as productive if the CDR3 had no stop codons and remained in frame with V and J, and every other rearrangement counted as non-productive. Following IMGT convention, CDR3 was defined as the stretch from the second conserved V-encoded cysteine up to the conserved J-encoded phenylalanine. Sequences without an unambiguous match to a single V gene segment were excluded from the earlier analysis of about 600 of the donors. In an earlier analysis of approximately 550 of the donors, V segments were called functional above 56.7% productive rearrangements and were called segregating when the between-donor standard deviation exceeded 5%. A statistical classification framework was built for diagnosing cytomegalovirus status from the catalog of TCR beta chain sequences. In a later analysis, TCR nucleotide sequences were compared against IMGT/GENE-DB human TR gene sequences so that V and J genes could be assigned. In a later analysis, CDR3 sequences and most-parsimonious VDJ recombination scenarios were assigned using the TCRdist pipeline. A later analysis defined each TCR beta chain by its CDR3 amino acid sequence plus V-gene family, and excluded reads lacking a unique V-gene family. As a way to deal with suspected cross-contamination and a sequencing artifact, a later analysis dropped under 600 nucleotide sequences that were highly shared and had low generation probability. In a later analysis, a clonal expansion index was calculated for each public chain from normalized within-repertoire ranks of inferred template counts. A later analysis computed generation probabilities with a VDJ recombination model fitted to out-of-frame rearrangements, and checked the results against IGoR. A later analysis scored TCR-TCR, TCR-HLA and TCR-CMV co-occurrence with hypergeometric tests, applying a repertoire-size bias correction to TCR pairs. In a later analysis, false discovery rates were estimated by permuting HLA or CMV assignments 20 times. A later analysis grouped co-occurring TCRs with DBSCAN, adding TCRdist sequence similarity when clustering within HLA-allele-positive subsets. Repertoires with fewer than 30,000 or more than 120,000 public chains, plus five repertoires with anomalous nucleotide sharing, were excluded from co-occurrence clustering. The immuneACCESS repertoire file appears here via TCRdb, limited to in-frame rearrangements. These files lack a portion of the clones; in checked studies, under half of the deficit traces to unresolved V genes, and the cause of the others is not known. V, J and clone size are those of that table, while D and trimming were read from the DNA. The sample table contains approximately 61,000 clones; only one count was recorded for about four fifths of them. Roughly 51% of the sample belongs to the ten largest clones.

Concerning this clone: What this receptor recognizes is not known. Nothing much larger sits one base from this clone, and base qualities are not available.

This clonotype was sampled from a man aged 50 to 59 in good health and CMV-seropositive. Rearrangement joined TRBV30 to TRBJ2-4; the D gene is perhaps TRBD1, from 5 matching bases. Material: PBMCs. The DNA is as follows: TGTGCCTGGAGTGCCGTCGACAGAGCCAAAAACATTCAGTACTTC. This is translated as CAWSAVDRAKNIQYF.